This T cell receptor beta chain came from a study of PD-L1 blockade in urothelial cancer. The overall study: Atezolizumab therapy began for patients in about 2014, dosed at 1,200 mg intravenously every 3 weeks. Timepoints chosen for blood analysis were 3 weeks (second dose) and 6 weeks after treatment start.

This clone occurred a few times. Antigen unknown. General study findings and limits: A below-median TCR clonality in blood before treatment predicted better survival.

This CDR3 has 14 residues. Trimming removed 5 bases from V and 10 bases from J, with 17 bases in between. Germline loops: CDR1 MNHEY, CDR2 SVGAGI. Noted time point: peripheral blood 6 weeks after treatment start. Metastatic or locally advanced urothelial carcinoma was present in the patients. Method: immunoSEQ multiplex PCR; TCRdb's copy keeps in-frame clones and lacks some. The sample holds around 66,000 clones; 88% are singletons and the top ten take roughly 10%. The TCR sequence derives from a man aged 55 to 70 with urothelial cancer. The specimen comprised PBMCs, sampled around atezolizumab (anti-PD-L1) treatment. The V and J genes are TRBV6-5 and TRBJ1-4; D may be TRBD1 (6 bases). This chain's CDR3 is CASSADRISGKLFF. The CDR3 bases are TGTGCCAGCAGTGCAGACAGGATTAGTGGAAAACTGTTTTTT.